The rows below give T cell receptor beta chains drawn from one sample of a study of T cell responses to AZD1222 COVID-19 vaccine. Sequenced by immunoSEQ multiplex PCR; TCRdb stores in-frame clones only, minus some. This repertoire shows more than 95,000 clones, around 90% found once; its top ten account for over 8%. Material: peripheral blood, obtained on day 0 of AZD1222 vaccination. These receptors were obtained from an adult in good health. CDR3s include the opening cysteine and the closing phenylalanine or tryptophan.

CDR3 length,V gene,CDR3 protein
13,TRBV2,CASSKDDLPEQYF
16,TRBV4-2,CASSRFNREKNTEAFF
14,TRBV5-5,CASSLAGELREAFF
14,TRBV5-7,CASSNGQGGQPQHF
15,TRBV28,CASSSVGMGSYEQFF
14,TRBV30,CAWSMTSGKETQYF
13,TRBV18,CASQTSGRGEQYF
11,TRBV2,CASTYSGPQHF
14,TRBV19,CASSTPGFRETQYF
14,TRBV10-2,CASSESNSNQPQHF
15,TRBV7-6,CASSLGAGPNTEAFF
16,TRBV9,CASSGIQGEGNTEAFF
14,TRBV28,CASSLISVVHEQFF
14,TRBV5-5,CASSLGVGGYEQYF
16,TRBV10-2,CASSEFRGYSTDTQYF
13,TRBV28,CASTTDRGWGYTF
15,TRBV14,CASSQDPPGRSPLHF
13,TRBV6-5,CASRGQGVREQYF
18,TRBV5-1,CASSRPRVPGLGGHEQYF
16,TRBV18,CASSPSAGAATGELFF
12,TRBV10-1,CASSESTDTQYF
14,TRBV4-1,CASSPGTYTDTQYF
15,TRBV7-2,CASSPQFPGLNIQYF
17,TRBV11-2,CASSSLYETHFLNEQFF
15,TRBV6-6,CASSYPAGQVTEAFF
16,TRBV19,CASSPFPDRSDNGYTF
15,TRBV4-2,CASSQVGQGTYEQYF
14,TRBV7-3,CASSLGLTNNEQFF
15,TRBV19,CASSPRGGNTGELFF